The T cell receptor (beta chain) under discussion was sequenced for a study of CD8+ T cells in alopecia areata. The wider study: In an open-label trial, patients got 5 to 10 mg tofacitinib twice daily.

Study-level points and caveats: On tofacitinib, scalp and blood still held many of the expanded lesional clones. Both scalp clonality and the expanded CD8+ clones among the top 100 showed a significant decrease with tofacitinib.

Concerning this clone: Its antigen remains unidentified.

Extraction and reverse transcription of RNA yielded cDNA as the sequencing template. Using immunoSEQ multiplex PCR, the repertoire was profiled, and TCRdb retains in-frame clones only, with some absent. The table lists more than 150,000 clones, approximately 56% of them singletons. This sample's treatment: oral pan-JAK inhibitor, 5-10 mg twice daily. CDR3 length: 10 amino acids. Germline loops: CDR1 DFQATT, CDR2 SNEGSKA (reference sequence). The ends were cut back, 6 bases at V and 5 bases at J, with 8 bases in the middle. This receptor was taken from a human donor with alopecia areata. The chain has TRBV20-1 and TRBJ2-7; D may be TRBD1 or TRBD2 (6 bases each). The sample in question was CD4+ T cells sorted from blood, obtained at week 4, from a patient treated with tofacitinib. The CDR3 region is CSARDNEQYF. Written as DNA, the CDR3 is TGCAGTGCGCGGGACAACGAGCAGTACTTC.